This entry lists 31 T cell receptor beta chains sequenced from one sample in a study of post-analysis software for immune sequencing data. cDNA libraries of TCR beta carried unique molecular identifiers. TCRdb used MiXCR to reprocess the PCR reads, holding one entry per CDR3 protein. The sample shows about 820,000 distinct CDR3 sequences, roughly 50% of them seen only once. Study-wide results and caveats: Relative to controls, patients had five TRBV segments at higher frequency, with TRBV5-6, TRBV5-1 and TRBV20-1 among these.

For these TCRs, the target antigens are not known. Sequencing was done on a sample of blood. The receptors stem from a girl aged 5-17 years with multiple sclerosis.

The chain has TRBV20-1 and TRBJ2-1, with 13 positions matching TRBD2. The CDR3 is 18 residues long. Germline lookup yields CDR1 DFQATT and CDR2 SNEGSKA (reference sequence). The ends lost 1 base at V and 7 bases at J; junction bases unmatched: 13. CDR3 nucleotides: TGCAGTGCTAGAGGGCGACTAGCGGGAGGTCCCGCGTGGAATGAGCAGTTCTTC. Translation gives CSARGRLAGGPAWNEQFF.

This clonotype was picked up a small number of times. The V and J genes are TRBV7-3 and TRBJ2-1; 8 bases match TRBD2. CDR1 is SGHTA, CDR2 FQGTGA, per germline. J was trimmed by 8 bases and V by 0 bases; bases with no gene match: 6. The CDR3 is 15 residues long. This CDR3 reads CASSLTRGRIYEQFF. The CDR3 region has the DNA TGTGCCAGCAGCTTAACTCGCGGGAGGATCTATGAGCAGTTCTTC.

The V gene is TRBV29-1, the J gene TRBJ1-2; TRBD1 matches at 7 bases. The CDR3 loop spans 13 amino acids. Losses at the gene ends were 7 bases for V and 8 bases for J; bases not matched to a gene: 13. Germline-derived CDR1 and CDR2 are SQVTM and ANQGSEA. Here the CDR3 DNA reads TGCAGCGCGAGCGACAGGGACGCCTTAGGCTACACCTTC. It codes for CSASDRDALGYTF.

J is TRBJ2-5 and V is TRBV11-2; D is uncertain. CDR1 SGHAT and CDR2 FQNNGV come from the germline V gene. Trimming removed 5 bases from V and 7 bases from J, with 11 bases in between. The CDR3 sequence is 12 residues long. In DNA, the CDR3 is TGTGCCAGCAGCACAGAGTTAGGGACCCAGTACTTC. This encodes CASSTELGTQYF.

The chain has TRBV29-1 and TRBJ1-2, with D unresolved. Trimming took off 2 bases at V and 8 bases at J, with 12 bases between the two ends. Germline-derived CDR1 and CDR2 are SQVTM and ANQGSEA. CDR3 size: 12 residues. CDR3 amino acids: CSVELQSYGYTF. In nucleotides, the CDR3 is TGCAGCGTTGAATTACAATCATACGGCTACACCTTC.

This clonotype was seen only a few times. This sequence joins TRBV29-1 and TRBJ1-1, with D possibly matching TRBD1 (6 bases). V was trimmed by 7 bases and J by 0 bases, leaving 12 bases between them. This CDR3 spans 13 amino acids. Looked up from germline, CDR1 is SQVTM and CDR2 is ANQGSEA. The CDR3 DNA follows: TGCAGCGGGGCAAGGGGGGTGAACACTGAAGCTTTCTTT. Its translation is CSGARGVNTEAFF.

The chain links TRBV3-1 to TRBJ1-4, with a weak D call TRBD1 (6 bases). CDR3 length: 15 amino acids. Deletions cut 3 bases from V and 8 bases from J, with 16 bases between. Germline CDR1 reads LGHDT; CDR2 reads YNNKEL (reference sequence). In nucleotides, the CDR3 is TGTGCCAGCAGCCATCGGGGACAAAGGAAAGAAAAACTGTTTTTT. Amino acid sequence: CASSHRGQRKEKLFF.

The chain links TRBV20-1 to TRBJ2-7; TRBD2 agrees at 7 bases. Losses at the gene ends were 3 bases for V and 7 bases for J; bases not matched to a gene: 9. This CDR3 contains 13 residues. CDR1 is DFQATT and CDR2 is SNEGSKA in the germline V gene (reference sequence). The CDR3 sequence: CSASGRPRREQYF. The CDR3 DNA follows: TGCAGTGCTAGCGGGAGGCCCAGGAGAGAGCAGTACTTC.

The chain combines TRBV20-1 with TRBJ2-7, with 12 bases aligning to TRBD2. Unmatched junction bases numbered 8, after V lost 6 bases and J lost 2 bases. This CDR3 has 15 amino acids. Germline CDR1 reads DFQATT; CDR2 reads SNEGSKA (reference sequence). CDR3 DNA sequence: TGCAGTGCCTCGTCGACTAGCGGGGGCACCTACGAGCAGTACTTC. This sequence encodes CSASSTSGGTYEQYF.

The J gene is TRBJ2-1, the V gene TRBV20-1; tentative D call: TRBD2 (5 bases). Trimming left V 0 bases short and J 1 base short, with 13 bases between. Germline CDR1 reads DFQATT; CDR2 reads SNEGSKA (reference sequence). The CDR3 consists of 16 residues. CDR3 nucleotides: TGCAGTGCTAGAGATCCTATCCGGGGTTCCTACAATGAGCAGTTCTTC. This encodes CSARDPIRGSYNEQFF.

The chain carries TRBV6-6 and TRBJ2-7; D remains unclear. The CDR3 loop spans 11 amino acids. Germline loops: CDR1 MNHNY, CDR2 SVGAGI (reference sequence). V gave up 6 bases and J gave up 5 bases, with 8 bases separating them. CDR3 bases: TGTGCCAGCAGCTGGGGAAACGAGCAGTACTTC. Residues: CASSWGNEQYF.

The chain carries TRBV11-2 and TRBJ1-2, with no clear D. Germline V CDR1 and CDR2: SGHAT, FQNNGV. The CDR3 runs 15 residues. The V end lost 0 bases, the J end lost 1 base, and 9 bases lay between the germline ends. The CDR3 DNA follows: TGTGCCAGCAGCTTAGACAATGGCAGTAACTATGGCTACACCTTC. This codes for CASSLDNGSNYGYTF.

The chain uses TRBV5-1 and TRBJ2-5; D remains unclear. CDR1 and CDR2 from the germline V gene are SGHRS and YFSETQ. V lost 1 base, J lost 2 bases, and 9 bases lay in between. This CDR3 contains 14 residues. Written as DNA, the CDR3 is TGCGCCAGCAGCTTGACCACACCGCAAGAGACCCAGTACTTC. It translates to CASSLTTPQETQYF.

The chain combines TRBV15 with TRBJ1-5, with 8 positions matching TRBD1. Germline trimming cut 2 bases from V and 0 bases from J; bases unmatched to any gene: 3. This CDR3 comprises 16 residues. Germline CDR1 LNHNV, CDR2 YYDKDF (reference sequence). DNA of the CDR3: TGTGCCACCAGCAGAAGGGACAGGAGTAGCAATCAGCCCCAGCATTTT. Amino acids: CATSRRDRSSNQPQHF.

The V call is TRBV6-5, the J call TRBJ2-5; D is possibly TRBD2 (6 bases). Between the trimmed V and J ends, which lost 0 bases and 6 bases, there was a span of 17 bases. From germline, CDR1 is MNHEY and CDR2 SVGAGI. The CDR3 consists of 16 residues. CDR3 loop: CASSYSKAGTGKTQYF. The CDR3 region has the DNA TGTGCCAGCAGTTACTCGAAGGCAGGGACTGGAAAGACCCAGTACTTC.

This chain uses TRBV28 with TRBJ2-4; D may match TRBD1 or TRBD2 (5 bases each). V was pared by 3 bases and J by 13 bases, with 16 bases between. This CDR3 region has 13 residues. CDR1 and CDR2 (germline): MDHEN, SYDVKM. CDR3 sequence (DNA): TGTGCCAGCAGTTTCCAGGGAACCGGGGCCCAGTACTTC. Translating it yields CASSFQGTGAQYF.

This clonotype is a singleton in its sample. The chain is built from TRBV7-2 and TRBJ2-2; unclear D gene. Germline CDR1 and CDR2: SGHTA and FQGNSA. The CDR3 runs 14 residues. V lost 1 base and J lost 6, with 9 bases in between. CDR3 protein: CASSLGHGAGELFF. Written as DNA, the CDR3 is TGTGCCAGCAGCTTAGGACATGGGGCCGGGGAGCTGTTTTTT.

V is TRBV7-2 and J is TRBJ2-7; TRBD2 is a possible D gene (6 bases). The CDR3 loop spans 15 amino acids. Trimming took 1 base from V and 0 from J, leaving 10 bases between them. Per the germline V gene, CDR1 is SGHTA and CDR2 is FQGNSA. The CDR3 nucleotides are TGTGCCAGCAGCTTAGTGGCGGGGACCTCCTACGAGCAGTACTTC. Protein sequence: CASSLVAGTSYEQYF.

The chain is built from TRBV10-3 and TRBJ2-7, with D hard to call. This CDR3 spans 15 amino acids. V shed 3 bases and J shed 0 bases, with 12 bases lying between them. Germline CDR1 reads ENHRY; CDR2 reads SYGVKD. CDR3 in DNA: TGTGCCATCAGTGAACCGGCCGTAAGCTCCTACGAGCAGTACTTC. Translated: CAISEPAVSSYEQYF.

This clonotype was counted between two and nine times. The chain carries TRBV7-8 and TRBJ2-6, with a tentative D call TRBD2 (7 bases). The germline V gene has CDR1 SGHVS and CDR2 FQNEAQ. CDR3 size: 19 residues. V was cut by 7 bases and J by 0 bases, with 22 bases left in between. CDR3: CASTPVGGQYYSGANVLTF. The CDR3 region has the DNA TGTGCCAGCACCCCAGTCGGGGGGCAATACTACTCTGGGGCCAACGTCCTGACTTTC.

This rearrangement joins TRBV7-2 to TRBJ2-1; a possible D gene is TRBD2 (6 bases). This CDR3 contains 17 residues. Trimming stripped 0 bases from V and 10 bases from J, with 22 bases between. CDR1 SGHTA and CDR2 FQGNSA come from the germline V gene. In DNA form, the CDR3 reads TGTGCCAGCAGCTTAGCGGTTCGGGGGACTGGGCATGGGGAGCAGTTCTTC. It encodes CASSLAVRGTGHGEQFF.

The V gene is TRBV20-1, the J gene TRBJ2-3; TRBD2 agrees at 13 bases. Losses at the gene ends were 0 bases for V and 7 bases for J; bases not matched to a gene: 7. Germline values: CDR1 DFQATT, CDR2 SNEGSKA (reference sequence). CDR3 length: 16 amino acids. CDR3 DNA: TGCAGTGCTAGAGATACTAGCGGGAGGGCGGGAAATACGCAGTATTTT. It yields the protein CSARDTSGRAGNTQYF.

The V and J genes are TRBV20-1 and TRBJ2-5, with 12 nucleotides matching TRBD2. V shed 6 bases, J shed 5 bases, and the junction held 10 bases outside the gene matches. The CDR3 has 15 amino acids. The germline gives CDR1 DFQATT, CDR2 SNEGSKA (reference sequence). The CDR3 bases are TGCAGTGCCCGACTAGCGGGGGTCCTCCGTGAGACCCAGTACTTC. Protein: CSARLAGVLRETQYF.

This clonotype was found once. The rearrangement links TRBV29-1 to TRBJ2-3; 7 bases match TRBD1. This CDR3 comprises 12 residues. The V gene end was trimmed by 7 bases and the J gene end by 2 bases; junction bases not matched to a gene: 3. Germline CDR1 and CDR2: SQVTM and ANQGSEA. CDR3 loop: CSEQGITDTQYF. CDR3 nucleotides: TGCAGCGAACAGGGGATCACAGATACGCAGTATTTT.

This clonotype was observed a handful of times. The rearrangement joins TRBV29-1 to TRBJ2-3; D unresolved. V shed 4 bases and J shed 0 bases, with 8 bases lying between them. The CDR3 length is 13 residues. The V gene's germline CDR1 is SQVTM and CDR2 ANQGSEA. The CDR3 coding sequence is TGCAGCGTTGTAAACTCGAGCACAGATACGCAGTATTTT. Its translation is CSVVNSSTDTQYF.

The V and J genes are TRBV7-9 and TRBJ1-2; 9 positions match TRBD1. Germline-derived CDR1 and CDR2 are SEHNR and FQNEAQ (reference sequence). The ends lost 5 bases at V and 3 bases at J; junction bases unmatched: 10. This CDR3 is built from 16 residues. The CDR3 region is CASSAIGTGRHYGYTF. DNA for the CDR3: TGTGCCAGCAGCGCTATCGGGACAGGGAGACACTATGGCTACACCTTC.

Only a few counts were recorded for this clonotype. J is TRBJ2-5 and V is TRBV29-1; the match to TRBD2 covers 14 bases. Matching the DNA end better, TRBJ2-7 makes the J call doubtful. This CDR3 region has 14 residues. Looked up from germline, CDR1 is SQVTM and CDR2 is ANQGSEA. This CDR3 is CSVGTSGSSYEQYF. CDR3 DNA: TGCAGCGTAGGGACTAGCGGGAGTAGTTACGAGCAGTACTTC.

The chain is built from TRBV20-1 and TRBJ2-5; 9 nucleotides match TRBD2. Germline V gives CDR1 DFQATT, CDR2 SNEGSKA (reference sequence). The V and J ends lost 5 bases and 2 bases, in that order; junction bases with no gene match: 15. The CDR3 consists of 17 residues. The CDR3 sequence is CSAQLPVAGVLQETQYF. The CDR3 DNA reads TGCAGTGCTCAGCTACCGGTAGCGGGGGTGTTACAAGAGACCCAGTACTTC.

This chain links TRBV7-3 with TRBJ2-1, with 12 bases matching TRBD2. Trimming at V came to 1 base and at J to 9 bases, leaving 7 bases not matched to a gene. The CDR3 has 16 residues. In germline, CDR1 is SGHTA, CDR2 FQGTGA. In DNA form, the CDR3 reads TGTGCCAGCAGCTTAAGAGCTAGCGGGGGGGCGGGTGAGCAGTTCTTC. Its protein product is CASSLRASGGAGEQFF.

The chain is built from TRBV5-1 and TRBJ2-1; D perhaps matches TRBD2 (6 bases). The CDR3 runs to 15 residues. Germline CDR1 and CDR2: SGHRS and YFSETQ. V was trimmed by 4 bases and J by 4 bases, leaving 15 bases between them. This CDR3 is CASSPAGPQYNEQFF. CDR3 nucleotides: TGCGCCAGCAGCCCCGCGGGGCCCCAATACAATGAGCAGTTCTTC.

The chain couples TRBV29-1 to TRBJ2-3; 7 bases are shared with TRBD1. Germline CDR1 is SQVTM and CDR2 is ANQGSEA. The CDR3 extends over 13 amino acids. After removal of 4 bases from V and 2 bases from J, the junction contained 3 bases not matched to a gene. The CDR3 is CSVAGQNTDTQYF. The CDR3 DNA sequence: TGCAGCGTTGCGGGACAGAACACAGATACGCAGTATTTT.